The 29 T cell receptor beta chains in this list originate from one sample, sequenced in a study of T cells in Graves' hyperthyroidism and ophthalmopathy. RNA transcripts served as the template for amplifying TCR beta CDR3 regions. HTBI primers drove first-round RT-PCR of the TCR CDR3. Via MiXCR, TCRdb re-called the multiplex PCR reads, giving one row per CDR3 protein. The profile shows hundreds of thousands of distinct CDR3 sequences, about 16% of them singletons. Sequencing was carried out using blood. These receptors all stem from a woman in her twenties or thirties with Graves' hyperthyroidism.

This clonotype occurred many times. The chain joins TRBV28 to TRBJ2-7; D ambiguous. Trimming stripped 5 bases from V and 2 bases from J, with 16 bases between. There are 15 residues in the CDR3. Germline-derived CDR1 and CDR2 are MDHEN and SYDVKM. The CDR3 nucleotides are TGTGCCAGCAGTCGCCAACAATTACCTCCCTACGAGCAGTACTTC. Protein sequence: CASSRQQLPPYEQYF. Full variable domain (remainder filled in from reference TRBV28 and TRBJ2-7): DVKVTQSSRYLVKRTGEKVFLECVQDMDHENMFWYRQDPGLGLRLIYFSYDVKMKEKGDIPEGYSVSREKKERFSLILESASTNQTSMYLCASSRQQLPPYEQYFGPGTRLTVT.

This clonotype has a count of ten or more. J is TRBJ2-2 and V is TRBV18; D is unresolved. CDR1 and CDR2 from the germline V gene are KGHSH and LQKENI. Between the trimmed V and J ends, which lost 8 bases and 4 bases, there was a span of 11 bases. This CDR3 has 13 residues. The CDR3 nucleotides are TGTGCCAGCGCACTCCCGCGCACCGGGGAGCTGTTTTTT. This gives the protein CASALPRTGELFF.

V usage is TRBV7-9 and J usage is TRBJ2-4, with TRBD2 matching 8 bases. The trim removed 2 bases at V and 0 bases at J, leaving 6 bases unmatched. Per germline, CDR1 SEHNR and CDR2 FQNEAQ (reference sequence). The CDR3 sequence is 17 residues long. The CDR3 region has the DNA TGTGCCAGCAGCTTATCCCGGGGGGGGTTAGCCAAAAACATTCAGTACTTC. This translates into CASSLSRGGLAKNIQYF.

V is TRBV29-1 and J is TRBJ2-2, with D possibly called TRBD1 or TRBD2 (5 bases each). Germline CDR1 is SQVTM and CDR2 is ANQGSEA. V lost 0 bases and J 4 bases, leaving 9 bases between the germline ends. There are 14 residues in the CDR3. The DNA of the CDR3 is TGCAGCGTTGAAGATTGGGGGAGCACCGGGGAGCTGTTTTTT. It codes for CSVEDWGSTGELFF.

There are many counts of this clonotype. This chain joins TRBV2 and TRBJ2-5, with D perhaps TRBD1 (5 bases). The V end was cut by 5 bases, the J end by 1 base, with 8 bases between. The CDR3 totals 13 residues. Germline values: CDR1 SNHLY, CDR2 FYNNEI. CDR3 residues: CASSQDSQETQYF. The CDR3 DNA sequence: TGTGCCAGCAGTCAAGACAGCCAAGAGACCCAGTACTTC.

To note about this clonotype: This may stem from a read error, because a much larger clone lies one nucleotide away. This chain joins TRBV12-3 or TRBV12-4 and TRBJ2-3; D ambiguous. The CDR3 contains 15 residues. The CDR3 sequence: CASSLGGFSTDMQYF. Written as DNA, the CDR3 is TGTGCCAGCAGTTTGGGCGGTTTTAGCACAGATATGCAGTATTTT.

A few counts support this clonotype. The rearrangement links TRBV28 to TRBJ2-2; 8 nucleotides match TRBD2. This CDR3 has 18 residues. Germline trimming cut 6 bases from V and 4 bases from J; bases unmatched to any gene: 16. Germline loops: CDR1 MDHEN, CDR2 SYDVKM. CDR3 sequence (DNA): TGTGCCAGCAGCCTTTTCTTCCGCGGGAGGACGAGCACCGGGGAGCTGTTTTTT. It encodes CASSLFFRGRTSTGELFF.

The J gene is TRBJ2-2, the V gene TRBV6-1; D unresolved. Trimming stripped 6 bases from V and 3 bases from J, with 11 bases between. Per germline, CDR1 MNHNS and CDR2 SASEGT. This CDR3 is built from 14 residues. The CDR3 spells CASRSNSHTGELFF. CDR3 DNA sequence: TGTGCCAGCAGGAGTAACAGTCACACCGGGGAGCTGTTTTTT.

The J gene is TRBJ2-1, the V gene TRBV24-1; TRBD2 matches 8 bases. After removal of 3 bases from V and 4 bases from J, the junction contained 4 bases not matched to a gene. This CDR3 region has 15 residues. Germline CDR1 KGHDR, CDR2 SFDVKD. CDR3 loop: CATSDKAGDYNEQFF. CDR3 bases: TGTGCCACCAGTGATAAAGCGGGAGATTACAATGAGCAGTTCTTC.

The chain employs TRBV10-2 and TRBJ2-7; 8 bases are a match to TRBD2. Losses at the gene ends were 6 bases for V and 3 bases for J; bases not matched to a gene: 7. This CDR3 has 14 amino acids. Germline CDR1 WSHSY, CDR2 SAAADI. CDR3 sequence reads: CASRAGTSRYEQYF. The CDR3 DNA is TGCGCCAGCAGGGCCGGGACTAGTCGCTACGAGCAGTACTTC.

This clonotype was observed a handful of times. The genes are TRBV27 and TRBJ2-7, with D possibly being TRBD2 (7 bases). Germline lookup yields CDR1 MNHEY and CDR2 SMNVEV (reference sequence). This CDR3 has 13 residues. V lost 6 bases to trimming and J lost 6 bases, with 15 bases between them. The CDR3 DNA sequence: TGTGCCAGCAGGACGGGGGGACACTGCGAGCAGTACTTC. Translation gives CASRTGGHCEQYF.

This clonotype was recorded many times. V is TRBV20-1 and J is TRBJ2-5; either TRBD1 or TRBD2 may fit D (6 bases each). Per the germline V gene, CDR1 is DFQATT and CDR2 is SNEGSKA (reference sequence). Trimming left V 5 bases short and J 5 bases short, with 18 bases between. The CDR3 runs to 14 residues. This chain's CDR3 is CSAPTTGGAETQYF. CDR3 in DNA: TGCAGTGCTCCTACCACCGGGGGCGCCGAGACCCAGTACTTC.

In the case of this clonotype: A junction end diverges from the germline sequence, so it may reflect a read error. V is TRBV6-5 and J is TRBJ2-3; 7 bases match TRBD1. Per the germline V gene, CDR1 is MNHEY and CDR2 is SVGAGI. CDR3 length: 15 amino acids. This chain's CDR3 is CASSYSIQGTDTPYF. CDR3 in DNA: TGTGCCAGCAGTTACTCGATACAGGGGACAGATACGCCGTATTTT.

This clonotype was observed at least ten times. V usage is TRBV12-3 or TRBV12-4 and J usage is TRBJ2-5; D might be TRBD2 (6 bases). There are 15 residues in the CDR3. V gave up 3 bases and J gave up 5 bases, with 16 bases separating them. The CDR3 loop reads CASSFRRGRSETQYF. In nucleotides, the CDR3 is TGTGCCAGCAGTTTTAGGAGGGGTCGGTCGGAGACCCAGTACTTC.

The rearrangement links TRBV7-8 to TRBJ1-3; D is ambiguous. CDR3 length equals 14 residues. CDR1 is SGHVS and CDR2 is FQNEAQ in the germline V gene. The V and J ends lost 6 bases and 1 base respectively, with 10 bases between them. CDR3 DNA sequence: TGTGCCAGCAGGGAAACATCTTCTGGAAACACCATATATTTT. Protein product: CASRETSSGNTIYF.

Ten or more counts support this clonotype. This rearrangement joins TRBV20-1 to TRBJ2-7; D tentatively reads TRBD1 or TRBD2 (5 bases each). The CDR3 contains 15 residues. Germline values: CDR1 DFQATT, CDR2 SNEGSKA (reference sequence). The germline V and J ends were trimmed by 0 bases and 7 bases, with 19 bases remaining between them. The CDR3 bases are TGCAGTGCTAGAGATTCATCCAGGGCTACGGGGGAGCAGTACTTC. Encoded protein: CSARDSSRATGEQYF.

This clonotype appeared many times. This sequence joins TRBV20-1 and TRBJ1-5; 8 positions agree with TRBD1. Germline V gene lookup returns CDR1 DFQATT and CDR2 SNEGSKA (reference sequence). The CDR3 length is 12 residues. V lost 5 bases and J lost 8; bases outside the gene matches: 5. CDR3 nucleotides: TGCAGTGCTTGGGACAGGTCTGAGCCCCAGCATTTT. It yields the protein CSAWDRSEPQHF.

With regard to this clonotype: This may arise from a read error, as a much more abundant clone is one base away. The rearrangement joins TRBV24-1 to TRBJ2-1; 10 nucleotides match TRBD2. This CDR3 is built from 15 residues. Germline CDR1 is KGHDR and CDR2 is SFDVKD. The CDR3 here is CATGDLLSAGGQQFF. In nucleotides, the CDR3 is TGTGCCACCGGTGATTTGCTATCAGCGGGAGGGCAGCAGTTCTTC.

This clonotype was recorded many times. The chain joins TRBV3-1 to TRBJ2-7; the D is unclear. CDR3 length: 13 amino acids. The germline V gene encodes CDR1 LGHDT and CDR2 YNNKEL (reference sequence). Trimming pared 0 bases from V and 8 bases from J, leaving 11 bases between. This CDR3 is CASSQDFARQQYF. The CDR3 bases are TGTGCCAGCAGCCAAGATTTCGCCCGCCAGCAGTACTTC.

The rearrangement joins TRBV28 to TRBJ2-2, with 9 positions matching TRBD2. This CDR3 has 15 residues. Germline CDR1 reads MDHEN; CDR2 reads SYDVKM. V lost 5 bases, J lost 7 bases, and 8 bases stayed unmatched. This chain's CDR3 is CASSPASGTGGELFF. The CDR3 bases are TGTGCCAGCAGTCCTGCTAGCGGGACGGGCGGGGAGCTGTTTTTT. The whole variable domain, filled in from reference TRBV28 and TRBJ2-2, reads DVKVTQSSRYLVKRTGEKVFLECVQDMDHENMFWYRQDPGLGLRLIYFSYDVKMKEKGDIPEGYSVSREKKERFSLILESASTNQTSMYLCASSPASGTGGELFFGEGSRLTVL.

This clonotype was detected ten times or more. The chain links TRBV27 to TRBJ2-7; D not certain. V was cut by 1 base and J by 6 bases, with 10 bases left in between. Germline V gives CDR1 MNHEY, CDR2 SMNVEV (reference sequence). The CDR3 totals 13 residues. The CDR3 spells CASSLCPTCEQYF. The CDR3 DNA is TGTGCCAGCAGTTTATGCCCAACATGCGAGCAGTACTTC.

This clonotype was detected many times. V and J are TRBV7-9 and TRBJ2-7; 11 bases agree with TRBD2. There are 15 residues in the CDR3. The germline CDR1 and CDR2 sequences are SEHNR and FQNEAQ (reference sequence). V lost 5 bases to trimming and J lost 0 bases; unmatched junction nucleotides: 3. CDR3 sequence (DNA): TGTGCCAGCAGCGCTAGCGGGAGGCCCTCCTACGAGCAGTACTTC. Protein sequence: CASSASGRPSYEQYF.

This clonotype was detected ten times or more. CDR3 coding DNA: TGTGCCAGCCGAAATCGGGTCACTGAAGCTTTCTTT. Translated: CASRNRVTEAFF. The chain employs TRBV12-3 or TRBV12-4 and TRBJ1-1; D unclear. This CDR3 contains 12 residues. Trimming cost V 8 bases and J 4 bases, with 11 bases left between them.

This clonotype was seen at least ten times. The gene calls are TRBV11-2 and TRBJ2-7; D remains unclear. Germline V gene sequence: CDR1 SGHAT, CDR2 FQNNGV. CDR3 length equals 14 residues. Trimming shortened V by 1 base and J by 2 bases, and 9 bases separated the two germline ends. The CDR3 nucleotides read TGTGCCAGCAGCTTAGGTCGGCTAGCCTACGAGCAGTACTTC. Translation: CASSLGRLAYEQYF.

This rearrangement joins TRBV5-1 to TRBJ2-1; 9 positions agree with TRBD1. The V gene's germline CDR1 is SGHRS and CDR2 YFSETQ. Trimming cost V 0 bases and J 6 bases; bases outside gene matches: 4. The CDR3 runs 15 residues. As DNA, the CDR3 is TGCGCCAGCAGCTTGGGGACAGGGGACTCCAATGAGCAGTTCTTC. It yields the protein CASSLGTGDSNEQFF.

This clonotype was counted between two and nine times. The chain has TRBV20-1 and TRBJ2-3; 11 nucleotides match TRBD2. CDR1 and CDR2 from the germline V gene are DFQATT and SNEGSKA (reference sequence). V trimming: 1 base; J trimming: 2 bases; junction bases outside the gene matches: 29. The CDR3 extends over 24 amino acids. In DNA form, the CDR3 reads TGCAGTGCTAGAGCCCGACCGGGACAGAAAAAAGGCGCCGGGACTAGCGGTTTCACAGATACGCAGTATTTT. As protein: CSARARPGQKKGAGTSGFTDTQYF.

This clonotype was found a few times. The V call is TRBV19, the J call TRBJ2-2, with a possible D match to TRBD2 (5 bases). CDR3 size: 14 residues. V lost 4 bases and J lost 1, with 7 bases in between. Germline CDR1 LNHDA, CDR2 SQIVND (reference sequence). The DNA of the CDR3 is TGTGCCAGTAGTACGAGCGGGAACACCGGGGAGCTGTTTTTT. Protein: CASSTSGNTGELFF.

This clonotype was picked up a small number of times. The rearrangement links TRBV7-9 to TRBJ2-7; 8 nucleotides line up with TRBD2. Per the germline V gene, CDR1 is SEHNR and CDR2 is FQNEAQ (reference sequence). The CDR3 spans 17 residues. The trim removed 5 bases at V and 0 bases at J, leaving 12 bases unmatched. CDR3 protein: CASSPASPGGSSYEQYF. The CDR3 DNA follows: TGTGCCAGCAGCCCGGCCTCCCCGGGGGGGAGCTCCTACGAGCAGTACTTC.

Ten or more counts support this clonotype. The CDR3 spells CASSLGSSLKGYTF. Written as DNA, the CDR3 is TGCGCCAGCAGCTTGGGGAGTTCGTTGAAGGGCTACACCTTC. V usage is TRBV5-1 and J usage is TRBJ1-2; D call uncertain. The CDR3 covers 14 residues. Germline-derived CDR1 and CDR2 are SGHRS and YFSETQ. Trimming cost V 0 bases and J 8 bases, with 14 bases left between them. Supplemented by reference TRBV5-1 and TRBJ1-2, the full variable domain reads KAGVTQTPRYLIKTRGQQVTLSCSPISGHRSVSWYQQTPGQGLQFLFEYFSETQRNKGNFPGRFSGRQFSNSRSEMNVSTLELGDSALYLCASSLGSSLKGYTFGSGTRLTVV.